The rows below give T cell receptor beta chains drawn from one sample of a study of blood T cell repertoires in COVID-19. The repertoire was sequenced with immunoSEQ multiplex PCR; TCRdb's copy has only in-frame clones and lacks some. The sample yields about 100,000 clones, about 80% seen once. Sequencing was carried out using peripheral blood. All receptors derive from a man between 65 and 80 years old with active or convalescent COVID-19. The CDR3 runs from the conserved cysteine through the conserved F or W. The D gene is left open where the match is weak. A clone size is listed for some rows: how often the clone was seen (once, few, many), or a class if it is expanded.

d_gene: TRBD1
v_gene: TRBV20-1
len: 11
abundance: NA
j_gene: TRBJ2-7
CDR3aa: CSARQGYEQYF
CDR3nt: TGCAGTGCGCGACAGGGCTACGAGCAGTACTTC

d_gene: TRBD1
v_gene: TRBV4-3
len: 18
abundance: NA
j_gene: TRBJ1-2
CDR3aa: CASSQDAGQAFTNYGYTF
CDR3nt: TGCGCCAGCAGCCAAGATGCGGGACAGGCCTTTACTAACTATGGCTACACCTTC

d_gene: TRBD1
v_gene: TRBV18
len: 17
abundance: NA
j_gene: TRBJ2-7
CDR3aa: CASSPPGVGQGAGEQYF
CDR3nt: TGTGCCAGCTCACCACCGGGGGTGGGACAGGGGGCTGGAGAGCAGTACTTC

d_gene: TRBD1
v_gene: TRBV19
len: 15
abundance: NA
j_gene: TRBJ1-6
CDR3aa: CASSPRDSHNSPLHF
CDR3nt: TGTGCCAGTAGTCCGAGGGACAGCCATAATTCACCCCTCCACTTT

d_gene: TRBD1
v_gene: TRBV28
len: 12
abundance: NA
j_gene: TRBJ1-2
CDR3aa: CASTPGTGVYTF
CDR3nt: TGTGCCAGCACTCCCGGGACAGGGGTCTACACCTTC

d_gene: TRBD1
v_gene: TRBV5-8
len: 15
abundance: once
j_gene: TRBJ1-2
CDR3aa: CASSTDRASDYGYTF
CDR3nt: TGTGCCAGCAGCACGGACAGGGCCTCGGACTATGGCTACACCTTC

d_gene: NA
v_gene: TRBV2
len: 13
abundance: many
j_gene: TRBJ1-5
CDR3aa: CASNNQGRQPQHF
CDR3nt: TGTGCCAGCAATAACCAGGGGCGTCAGCCCCAGCATTTT

d_gene: TRBD1
v_gene: TRBV5-8
len: 15
abundance: few
j_gene: TRBJ1-1
CDR3aa: CASSYGTGTGTEAFF
CDR3nt: TGTGCCAGCAGCTACGGGACAGGGACAGGCACTGAAGCTTTCTTT

d_gene: TRBD1
v_gene: TRBV6-4
len: 14
abundance: NA
j_gene: TRBJ2-2
CDR3aa: CASSSQGETGELFF
CDR3nt: TGTGCCAGCAGTAGCCAGGGGGAAACCGGGGAGCTGTTTTTT

d_gene: NA
v_gene: TRBV3-1/TRBV3-2
len: 17
abundance: NA
j_gene: TRBJ2-3
CDR3aa: CASSQFWTPSGTDTQYF
CDR3nt: TGTGCCAGCAGCCAGTTCTGGACTCCTAGTGGCACAGATACGCAGTATTTT

d_gene: NA
v_gene: TRBV25-1
len: 12
abundance: NA
j_gene: TRBJ2-7
CDR3aa: CASSTGIYEQYF
CDR3nt: TGTGCCAGCAGTACAGGTATCTACGAGCAGTACTTC

d_gene: NA
v_gene: TRBV5-1
len: 10
abundance: NA
j_gene: TRBJ1-2
CDR3aa: CASSSYGYTF
CDR3nt: TGCGCCAGCAGCTCGTATGGCTACACCTTC

d_gene: NA
v_gene: TRBV19
len: 12
abundance: NA
j_gene: TRBJ2-7
CDR3aa: CASSAQGYEQYF
CDR3nt: TGTGCCAGCTCCGCCCAGGGGTACGAGCAGTACTTC

d_gene: NA
v_gene: TRBV19
len: 13
abundance: few
j_gene: TRBJ1-1
CDR3aa: CASSMGAGSEAFF
CDR3nt: TGTGCCAGTAGTATGGGGGCAGGCTCCGAAGCTTTCTTT

d_gene: NA
v_gene: TRBV6-5
len: 15
abundance: NA
j_gene: TRBJ1-5
CDR3aa: CASRKGAGGGQPQHF
CDR3nt: TGTGCCAGCAGAAAAGGGGCCGGGGGAGGACAGCCCCAGCATTTT

d_gene: NA
v_gene: TRBV12-1
len: 13
abundance: NA
j_gene: TRBJ2-7
CDR3aa: CASSFARGYEQYF
CDR3nt: TGTGCCAGCAGCTTTGCGCGTGGCTACGAGCAGTACTTC

d_gene: TRBD1
v_gene: TRBV5-4
len: 15
abundance: NA
j_gene: TRBJ1-2
CDR3aa: CASSLFEGARYGYTF
CDR3nt: TGTGCCAGCAGCTTGTTTGAGGGGGCGCGCTATGGCTACACCTTC

d_gene: TRBD2
v_gene: TRBV27
len: 15
abundance: NA
j_gene: TRBJ2-2
CDR3aa: CASSYASGKGGELFF
CDR3nt: TGTGCCAGCAGTTACGCTAGCGGGAAAGGCGGGGAGCTGTTTTTT

d_gene: NA
v_gene: TRBV7-9
len: 13
abundance: once
j_gene: TRBJ1-2
CDR3aa: CASSSGTPYGYTF
CDR3nt: TGTGCCAGCAGCTCAGGGACACCCTATGGCTACACCTTC

d_gene: NA
v_gene: TRBV6-2/TRBV6-3
len: 15
abundance: NA
j_gene: TRBJ1-3
CDR3aa: CASSYSRASGNTIYF
CDR3nt: TGTGCCAGCAGTTACTCTCGAGCCTCTGGAAACACCATATATTTT

d_gene: NA
v_gene: TRBV19
len: 13
abundance: NA
j_gene: TRBJ1-5
CDR3aa: CASSATLGQPQHF
CDR3nt: TGTGCCAGTAGTGCAACCCTCGGGCAGCCCCAGCATTTT

d_gene: NA
v_gene: TRBV7-2
len: 17
abundance: NA
j_gene: TRBJ2-6
CDR3aa: CASSLGPLGAGANVLTF
CDR3nt: TGTGCCAGCAGCTTAGGACCCCTCGGGGCTGGGGCCAACGTCCTGACTTTC

d_gene: NA
v_gene: TRBV11-3
len: 13
abundance: NA
j_gene: TRBJ2-3
CDR3aa: CASSSGGADTQYF
CDR3nt: TGTGCCAGCAGCAGTGGGGGCGCAGATACGCAGTATTTT